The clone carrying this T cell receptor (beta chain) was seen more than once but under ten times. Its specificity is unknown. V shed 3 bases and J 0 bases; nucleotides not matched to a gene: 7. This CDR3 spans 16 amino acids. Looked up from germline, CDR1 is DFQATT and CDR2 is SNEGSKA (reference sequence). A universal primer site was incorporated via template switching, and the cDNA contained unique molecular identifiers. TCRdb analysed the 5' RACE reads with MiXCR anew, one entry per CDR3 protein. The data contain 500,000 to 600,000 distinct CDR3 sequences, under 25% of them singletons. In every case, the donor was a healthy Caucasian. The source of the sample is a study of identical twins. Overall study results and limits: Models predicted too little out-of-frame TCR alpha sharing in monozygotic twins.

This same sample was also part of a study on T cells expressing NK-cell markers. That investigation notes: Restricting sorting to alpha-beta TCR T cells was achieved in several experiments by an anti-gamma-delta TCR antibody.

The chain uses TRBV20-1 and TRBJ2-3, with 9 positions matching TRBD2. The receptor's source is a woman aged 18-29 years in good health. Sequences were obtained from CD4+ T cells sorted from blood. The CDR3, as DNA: TGCAGTGCTAGCCCGATGCTAGCGGGGAGCACAGATACGCAGTATTTT. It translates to CSASPMLAGSTDTQYF.